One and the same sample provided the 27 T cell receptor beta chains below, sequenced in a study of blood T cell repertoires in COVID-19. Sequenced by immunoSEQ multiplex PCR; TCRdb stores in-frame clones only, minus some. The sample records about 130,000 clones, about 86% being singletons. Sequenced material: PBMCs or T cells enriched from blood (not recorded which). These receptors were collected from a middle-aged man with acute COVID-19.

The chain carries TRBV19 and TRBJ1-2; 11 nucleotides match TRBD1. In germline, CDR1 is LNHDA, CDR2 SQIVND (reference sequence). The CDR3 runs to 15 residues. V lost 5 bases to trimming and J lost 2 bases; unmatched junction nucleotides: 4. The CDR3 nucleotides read TGTGCCAGTAGTGAAGGGACAGGGGGAAACTATGGCTACACCTTC. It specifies CASSEGTGGNYGYTF.

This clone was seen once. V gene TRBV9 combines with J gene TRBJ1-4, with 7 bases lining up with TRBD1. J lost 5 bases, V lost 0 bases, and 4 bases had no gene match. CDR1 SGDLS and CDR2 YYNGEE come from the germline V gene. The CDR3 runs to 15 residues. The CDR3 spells CASSVGGQPNEKLFF. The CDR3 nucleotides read TGTGCCAGCAGCGTAGGGGGACAGCCAAATGAAAAACTGTTTTTT.

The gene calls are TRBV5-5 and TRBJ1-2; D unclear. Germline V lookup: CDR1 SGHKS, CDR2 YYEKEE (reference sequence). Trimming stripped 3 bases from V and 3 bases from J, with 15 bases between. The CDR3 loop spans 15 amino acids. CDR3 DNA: TGTGCCAGCAGCTCGCTTGGGTCTCAGGACTATGGCTACACCTTC. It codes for CASSSLGSQDYGYTF.

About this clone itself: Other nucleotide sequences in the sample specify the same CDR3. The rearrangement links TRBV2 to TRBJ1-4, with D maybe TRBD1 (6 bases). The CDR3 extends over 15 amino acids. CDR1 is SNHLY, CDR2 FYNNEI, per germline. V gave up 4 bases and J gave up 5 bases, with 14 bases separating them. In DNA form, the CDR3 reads TGTGCCAGCAGTGTACAGGGACCGACCAATGAAAAACTGTTTTTT. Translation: CASSVQGPTNEKLFF. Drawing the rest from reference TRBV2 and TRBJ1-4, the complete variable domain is EPEVTQTPSHQVTQMGQEVILRCVPISNHLYFYWYRQILGQKVEFLVSFYNNEISEKSEIFDDQFSVERPDGSNFTLKIRSTKLEDSAMYFCASSVQGPTNEKLFFGSGTQLSVL.

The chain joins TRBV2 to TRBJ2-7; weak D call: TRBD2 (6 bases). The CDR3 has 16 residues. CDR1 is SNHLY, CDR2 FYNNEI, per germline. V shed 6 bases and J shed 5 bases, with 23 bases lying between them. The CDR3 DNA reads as TGTGCCAGCAGCCGAATTGGGGAGGCAGGGACCAACGAGCAGTACTTC. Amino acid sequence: CASSRIGEAGTNEQYF.

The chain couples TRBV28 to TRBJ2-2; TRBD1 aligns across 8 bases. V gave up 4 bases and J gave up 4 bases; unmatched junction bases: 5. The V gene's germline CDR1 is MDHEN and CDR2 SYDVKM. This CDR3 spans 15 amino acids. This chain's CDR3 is CASSSTGAFTGELFF. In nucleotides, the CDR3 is TGTGCCAGCAGTTCGACAGGGGCGTTCACCGGGGAGCTGTTTTTT. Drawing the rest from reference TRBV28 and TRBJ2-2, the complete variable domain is DVKVTQSSRYLVKRTGEKVFLECVQDMDHENMFWYRQDPGLGLRLIYFSYDVKMKEKGDIPEGYSVSREKKERFSLILESASTNQTSMYLCASSSTGAFTGELFFGEGSRLTVL.

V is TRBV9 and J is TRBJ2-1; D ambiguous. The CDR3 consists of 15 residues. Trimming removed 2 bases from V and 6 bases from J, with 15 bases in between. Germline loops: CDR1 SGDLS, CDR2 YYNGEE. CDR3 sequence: CASSVNAPLPNEQFF. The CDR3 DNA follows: TGTGCCAGCAGCGTGAATGCCCCCCTACCCAATGAGCAGTTCTTC. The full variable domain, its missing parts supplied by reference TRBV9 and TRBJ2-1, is DSGVTQTPKHLITATGQRVTLRCSPRSGDLSVYWYQQSLDQGLQFLIQYYNGEERAKGNILERFSAQQFPDLHSELNLSSLELGDSALYFCASSVNAPLPNEQFFGPGTRLTVL.

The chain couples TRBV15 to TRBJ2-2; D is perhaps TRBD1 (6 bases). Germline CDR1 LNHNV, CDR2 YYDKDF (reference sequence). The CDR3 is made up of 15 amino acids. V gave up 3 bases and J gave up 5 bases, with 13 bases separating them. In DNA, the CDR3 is TGTGCCACCAGCAGCGGGACACCTGGGACCGGGGAGCTGTTTTTT. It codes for CATSSGTPGTGELFF.

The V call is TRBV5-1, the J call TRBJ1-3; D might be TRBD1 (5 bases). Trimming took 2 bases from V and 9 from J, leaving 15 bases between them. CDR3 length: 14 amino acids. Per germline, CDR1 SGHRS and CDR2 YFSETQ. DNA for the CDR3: TGCGCCAGCAGCTTCGAACAGGCCGGGGGCACCATATATTTT. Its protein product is CASSFEQAGGTIYF.

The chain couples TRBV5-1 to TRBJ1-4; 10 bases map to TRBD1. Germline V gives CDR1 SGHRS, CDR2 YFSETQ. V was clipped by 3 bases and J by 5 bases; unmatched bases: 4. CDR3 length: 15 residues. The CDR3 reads CASSYLDRGNEKLFF. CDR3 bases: TGCGCCAGCAGCTATCTGGACAGGGGGAATGAAAAACTGTTTTTT.

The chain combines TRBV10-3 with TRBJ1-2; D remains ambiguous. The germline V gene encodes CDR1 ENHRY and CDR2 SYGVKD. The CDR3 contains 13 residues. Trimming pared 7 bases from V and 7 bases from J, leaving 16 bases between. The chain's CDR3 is CAITREGTGGYTF. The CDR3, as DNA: TGTGCCATCACCCGGGAGGGTACGGGTGGCTACACCTTC.

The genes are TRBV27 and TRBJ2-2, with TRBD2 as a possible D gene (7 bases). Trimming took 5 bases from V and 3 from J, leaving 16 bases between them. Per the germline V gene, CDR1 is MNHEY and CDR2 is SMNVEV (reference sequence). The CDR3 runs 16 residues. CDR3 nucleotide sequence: TGTGCCAGCAGTCCGCGGGCGGGGGCCGACACCGGGGAGCTGTTTTTT. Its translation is CASSPRAGADTGELFF.

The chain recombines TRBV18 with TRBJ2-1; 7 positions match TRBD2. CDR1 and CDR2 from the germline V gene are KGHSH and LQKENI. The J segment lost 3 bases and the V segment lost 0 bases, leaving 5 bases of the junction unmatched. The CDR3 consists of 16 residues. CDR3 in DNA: TGTGCCAGCTCACCACCCGGGACTACTGACTACAATGAGCAGTTCTTC. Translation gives CASSPPGTTDYNEQFF.

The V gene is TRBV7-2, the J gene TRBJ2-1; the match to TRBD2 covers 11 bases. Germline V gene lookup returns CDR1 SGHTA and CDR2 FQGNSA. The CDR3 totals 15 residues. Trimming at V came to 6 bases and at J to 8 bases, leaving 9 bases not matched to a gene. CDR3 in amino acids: CASRNPLAGGHEQFF. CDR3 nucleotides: TGTGCCAGCAGAAACCCGCTAGCGGGAGGACATGAGCAGTTCTTC.

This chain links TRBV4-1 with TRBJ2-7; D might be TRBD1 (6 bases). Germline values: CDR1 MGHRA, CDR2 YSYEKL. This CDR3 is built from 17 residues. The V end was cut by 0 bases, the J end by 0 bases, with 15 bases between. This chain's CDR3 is CASSQDTSGTNSYEQYF. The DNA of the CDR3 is TGCGCCAGCAGCCAAGATACATCCGGGACAAACTCCTACGAGCAGTACTTC.

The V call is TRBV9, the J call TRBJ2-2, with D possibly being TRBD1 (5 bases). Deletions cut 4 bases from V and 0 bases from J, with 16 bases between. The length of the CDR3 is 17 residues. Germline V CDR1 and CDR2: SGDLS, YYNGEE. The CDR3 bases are TGTGCCAGCAGCCGAAGAGCGACAGATGCGAACACCGGGGAGCTGTTTTTT. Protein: CASSRRATDANTGELFF.

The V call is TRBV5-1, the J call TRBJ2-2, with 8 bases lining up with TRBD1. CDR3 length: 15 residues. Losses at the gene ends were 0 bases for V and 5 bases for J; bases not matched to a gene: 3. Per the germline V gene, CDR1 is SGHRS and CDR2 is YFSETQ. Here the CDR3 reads CASSLDRGETGELFF. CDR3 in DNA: TGCGCCAGCAGCTTGGACAGGGGGGAAACCGGGGAGCTGTTTTTT.

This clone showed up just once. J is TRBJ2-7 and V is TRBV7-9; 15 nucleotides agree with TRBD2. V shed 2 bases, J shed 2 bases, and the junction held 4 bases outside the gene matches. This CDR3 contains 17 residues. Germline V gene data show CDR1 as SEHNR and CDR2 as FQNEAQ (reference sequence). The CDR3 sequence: CASSLWTSGRATYEQYF. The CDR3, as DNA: TGTGCCAGCAGCTTATGGACTAGCGGGAGGGCCACCTACGAGCAGTACTTC.

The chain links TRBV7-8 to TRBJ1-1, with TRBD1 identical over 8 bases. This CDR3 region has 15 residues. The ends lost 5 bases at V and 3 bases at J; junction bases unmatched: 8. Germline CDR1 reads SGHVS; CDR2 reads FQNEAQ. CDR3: CASSTRTGLDTEAFF. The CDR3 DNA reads TGTGCCAGCAGCACCAGGACAGGGTTGGACACTGAAGCTTTCTTT.

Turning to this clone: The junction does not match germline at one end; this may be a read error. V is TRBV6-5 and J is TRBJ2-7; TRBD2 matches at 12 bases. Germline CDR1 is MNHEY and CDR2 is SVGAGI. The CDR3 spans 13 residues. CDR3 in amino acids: CASTGTSGYAQYF. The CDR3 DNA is TGTGCCAGCACCGGGACTAGCGGGTACGCGCAGTACTTC.

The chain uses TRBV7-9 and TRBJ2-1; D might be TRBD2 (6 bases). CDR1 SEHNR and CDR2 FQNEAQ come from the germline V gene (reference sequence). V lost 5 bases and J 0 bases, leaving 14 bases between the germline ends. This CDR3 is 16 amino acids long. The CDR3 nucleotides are TGTGCCAGCAGCCCTGGGACTTCTTTCTCCTACAATGAGCAGTTCTTC. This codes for CASSPGTSFSYNEQFF.

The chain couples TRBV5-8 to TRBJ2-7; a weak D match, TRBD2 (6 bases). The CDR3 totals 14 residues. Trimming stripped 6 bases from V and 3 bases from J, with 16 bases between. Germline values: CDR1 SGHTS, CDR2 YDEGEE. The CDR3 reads CASTLTGLLYEQYF. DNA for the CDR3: TGTGCCAGCACATTAACGGGACTCCTCTACGAGCAGTACTTC. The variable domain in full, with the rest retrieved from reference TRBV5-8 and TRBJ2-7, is EAGVTQSPTHLIKTRGQQATLRCSPISGHTSVYWYQQALGLGLQFLLWYDEGEERNRGNFPPRFSGRQFPNYSSELNVNALELEDSALYLCASTLTGLLYEQYFGPGTRLTVT.

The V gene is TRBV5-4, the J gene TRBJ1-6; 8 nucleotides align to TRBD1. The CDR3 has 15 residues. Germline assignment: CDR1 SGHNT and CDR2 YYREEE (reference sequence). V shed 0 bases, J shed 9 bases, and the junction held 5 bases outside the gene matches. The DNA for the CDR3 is TGTGCCAGCAGCTTGGGATCGGGGACAGGTTCACCCCTCCACTTT. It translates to CASSLGSGTGSPLHF. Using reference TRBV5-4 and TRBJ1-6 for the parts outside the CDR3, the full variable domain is ETGVTQSPTHLIKTRGQQVTLRCSSQSGHNTVSWYQQALGQGPQFIFQYYREEENGRGNFPPRFSGLQFPNYSSELNVNALELDDSALYLCASSLGSGTGSPLHFGNGTRLTVT.

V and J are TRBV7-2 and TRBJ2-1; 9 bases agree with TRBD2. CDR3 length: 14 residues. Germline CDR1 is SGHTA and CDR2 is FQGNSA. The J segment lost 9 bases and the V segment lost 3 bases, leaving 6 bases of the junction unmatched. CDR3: CASSLYSGSREQFF. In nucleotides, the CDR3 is TGTGCCAGCAGCTTGTATAGCGGGAGTCGTGAGCAGTTCTTC.

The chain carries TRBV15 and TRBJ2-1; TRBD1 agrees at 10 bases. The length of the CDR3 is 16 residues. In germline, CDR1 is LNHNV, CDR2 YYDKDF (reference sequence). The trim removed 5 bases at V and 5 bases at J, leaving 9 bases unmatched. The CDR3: CATSATTGGWDNEQFF. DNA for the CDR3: TGTGCCACCAGCGCTACGACAGGGGGCTGGGACAATGAGCAGTTCTTC.

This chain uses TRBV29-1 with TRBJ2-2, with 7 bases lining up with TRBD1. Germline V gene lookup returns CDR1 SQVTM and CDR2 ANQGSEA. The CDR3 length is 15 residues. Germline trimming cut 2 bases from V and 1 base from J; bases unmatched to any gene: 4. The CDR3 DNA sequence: TGCAGCGTTGAAACAGGGGTACTGAACACCGGGGAGCTGTTTTTT. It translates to CSVETGVLNTGELFF.

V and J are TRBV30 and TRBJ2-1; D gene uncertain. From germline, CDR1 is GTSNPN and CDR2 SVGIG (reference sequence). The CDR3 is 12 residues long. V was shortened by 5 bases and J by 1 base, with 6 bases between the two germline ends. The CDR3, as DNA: TGTGCCTGGGCAGGTTCCTACAATGAGCAGTTCTTC. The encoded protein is CAWAGSYNEQFF. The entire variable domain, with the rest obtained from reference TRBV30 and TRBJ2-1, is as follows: SQTIHQWPATLVQPVGSPLSLECTVEGTSNPNLYWYRQAAGRGLQLLFYSVGIGQISSEVPQNLSASRPQDRQFILSSKKLLLSDSGFYLCAWAGSYNEQFFGPGTRLTVL.